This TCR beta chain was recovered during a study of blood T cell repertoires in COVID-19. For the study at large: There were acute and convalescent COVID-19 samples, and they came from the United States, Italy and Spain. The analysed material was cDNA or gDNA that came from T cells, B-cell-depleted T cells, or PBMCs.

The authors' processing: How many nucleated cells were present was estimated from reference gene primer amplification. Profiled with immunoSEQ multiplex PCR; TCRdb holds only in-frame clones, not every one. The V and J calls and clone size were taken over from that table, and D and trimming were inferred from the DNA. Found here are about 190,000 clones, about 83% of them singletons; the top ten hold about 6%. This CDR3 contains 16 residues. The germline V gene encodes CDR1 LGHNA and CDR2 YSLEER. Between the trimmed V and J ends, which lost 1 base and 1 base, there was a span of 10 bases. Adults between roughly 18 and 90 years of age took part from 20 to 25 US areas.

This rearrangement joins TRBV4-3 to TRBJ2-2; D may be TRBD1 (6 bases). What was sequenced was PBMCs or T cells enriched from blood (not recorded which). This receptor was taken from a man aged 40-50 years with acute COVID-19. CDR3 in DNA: TGCGCCAGCAGCCAAGCGGCAGGGGTGAACACCGGGGAGCTGTTTTTT. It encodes CASSQAAGVNTGELFF.